This T cell receptor beta chain was sequenced during a study of CD8+ T cells in alopecia areata. This CDR3 is 12 amino acids long. Trimming removed 4 bases from V and 4 bases from J, with 10 bases in between. Germline CDR1 and CDR2: GTSNPN and SVGIG (reference sequence). This clone showed up just a few times. The antigen is undetermined. Study results and caveats: There was only one nonresponder, so it was unclear how baseline CD8+ expansion relates to response. With tofacitinib ongoing, many expanded lesional clones persisted in both scalp and blood.

Isolated RNA was reverse transcribed into cDNA used as the sequencing template. Repertoires were generated with immunoSEQ multiplex PCR, while TCRdb's copy carries only in-frame clones and drops some. The sample consists of about 190,000 clones, 58% of them appearing once. Treatment indicated: oral pan-JAK inhibitor, 5-10 mg twice daily. Obtained from alopecia areata patients were lesional scalp punch biopsies along with peripheral blood. The sequence came from a human donor with alopecia areata. The source material was CD8+ T cells sorted from blood, sampled at week 24, from a patient treated with tofacitinib. The chain couples TRBV30 to TRBJ1-1; D possibly corresponds to TRBD1 (6 bases). For the CDR3, the DNA is TGTGCCTGGAAGAAGGGGGGCACTGAAGCTTTCTTT. Its translation is CAWKKGGTEAFF.